This TCR beta chain is from a study of blood T cell repertoires in COVID-19. Study details: Whether acute or convalescent, the COVID-19 samples came from the United States, Italy and Spain.

The data were produced by immunoSEQ multiplex PCR, yet TCRdb's version contains in-frame clones alone and is incomplete. Found here are approximately 190,000 clones, about 80% of them singletons; the top ten hold around 7.8%. Enrollment of patients from Seattle took place during active infection, with longitudinal follow-up. The CDR3 length is 11 residues. V lost 1 base and J lost 12; bases outside the gene matches: 4. CDR1 is DFQATT and CDR2 is SNEGSKA in the germline V gene (reference sequence). The J gene is TRBJ2-3, the V gene TRBV20-1; 7 nucleotides agree with TRBD2. This TCR was sampled from a woman in her sixties or seventies with COVID-19, enrolled during active disease. Sequencing used peripheral blood. The CDR3 protein is CSARGEGTQYF. Here the CDR3 DNA reads TGCAGTGCTAGAGGGGAGGGGACCCAGTATTTT.